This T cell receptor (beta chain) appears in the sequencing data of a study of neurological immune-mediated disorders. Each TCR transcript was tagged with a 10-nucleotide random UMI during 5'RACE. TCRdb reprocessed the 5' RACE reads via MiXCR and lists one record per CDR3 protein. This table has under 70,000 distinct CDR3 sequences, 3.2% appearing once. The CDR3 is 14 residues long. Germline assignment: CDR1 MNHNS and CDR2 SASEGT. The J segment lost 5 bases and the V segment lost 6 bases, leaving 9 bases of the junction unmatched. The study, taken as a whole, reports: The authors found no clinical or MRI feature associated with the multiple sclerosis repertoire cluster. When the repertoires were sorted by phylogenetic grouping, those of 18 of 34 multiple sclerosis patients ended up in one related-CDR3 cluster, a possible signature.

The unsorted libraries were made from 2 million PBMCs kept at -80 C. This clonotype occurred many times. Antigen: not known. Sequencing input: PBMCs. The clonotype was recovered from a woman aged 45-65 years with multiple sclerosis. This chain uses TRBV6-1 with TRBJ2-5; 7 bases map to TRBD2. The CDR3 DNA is TGTGCCAGCAGAAGGGACTACCTCCTTGAGACCCAGTACTTC. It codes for CASRRDYLLETQYF.